This T cell receptor (beta chain) was obtained from a study of blood T cell repertoires in COVID-19. Across the whole study: Samples of COVID-19 (acute and convalescent) were obtained from the United States, Italy and Spain. The analysed material was cDNA or gDNA that came from T cells, B-cell-depleted T cells, or PBMCs.

Original processing notes: Reference gene primer amplification gave nucleated cell count estimates. The repertoire was sequenced with immunoSEQ multiplex PCR; TCRdb's copy has only in-frame clones and lacks some. V and J calls and clone size come straight from that table; D and trimming were deduced from the DNA. The repertoire holds some 200,000 clones, around four fifths seen once, with approximately 0.97% in the top ten. Germline V gives CDR1 SGDLS, CDR2 YYNGEE. V was pared by 6 bases and J by 4 bases, with 11 bases of the junction left unmatched. The CDR3 totals 15 residues. The sequenced material came from peripheral blood. This chain uses TRBV9 with TRBJ2-7, with 9 bases aligning to TRBD2. The sequence was obtained from a man between 60 and 75 years old with COVID-19, enrolled during active disease. The CDR3 region is CASTRGGDRTYEQYF. For the CDR3, the DNA is TGTGCCAGCACCCGCGGGGGGGACAGAACGTACGAGCAGTACTTC. Full variable domain (remainder filled in from reference TRBV9 and TRBJ2-7): DSGVTQTPKHLITATGQRVTLRCSPRSGDLSVYWYQQSLDQGLQFLIQYYNGEERAKGNILERFSAQQFPDLHSELNLSSLELGDSALYFCASTRGGDRTYEQYFGPGTRLTVT.